These 29 T cell receptor beta chains were sequenced from one sample in a study of blood T cell repertoires in COVID-19. The protocol was immunoSEQ multiplex PCR, while the TCRdb copy is restricted to in-frame clones and leaves out a portion. Of around 390,000 clones listed, just under 90% were seen once; the top ten hold 10%. The sequencing sample was made of PBMCs or T cells enriched from blood (not recorded which). All receptors derive from a woman between 45 and 60 years old who had recovered from COVID-19.

The rearrangement joins TRBV6-5 to TRBJ1-2; perhaps TRBD1 as D (5 bases). The CDR3 is 15 residues long. Deletions cut 0 bases from V and 3 bases from J, with 11 bases between. Germline V CDR1 and CDR2: MNHEY, SVGAGI. The CDR3 DNA is TGTGCCAGCAGTTACTCGAAGCGGGGCGACTATGGCTACACCTTC. Amino acids: CASSYSKRGDYGYTF.

This chain links TRBV12-3 or TRBV12-4 with TRBJ2-7; a possible D gene is TRBD1 (6 bases). The length of the CDR3 is 13 residues. V lost 6 bases and J 6 bases, leaving 15 bases between the germline ends. The CDR3 region is CASSTLQGREQYF. CDR3 nucleotides: TGTGCCAGCAGCACCTTACAGGGTCGCGAGCAGTACTTC.

The chain carries TRBV5-4 and TRBJ1-6; 9 bases line up with TRBD1. This CDR3 contains 15 residues. Per germline, CDR1 SGHNT and CDR2 YYREEE (reference sequence). With 4 bases clipped from V and 6 bases from J, the junction kept 5 bases outside the gene matches. The CDR3 coding sequence is TGTGCCAGCAGCCTACAGGGGGCGGGTAATTCACCCCTCCACTTT. Translated, it gives CASSLQGAGNSPLHF. Full variable domain (remainder filled in from reference TRBV5-4 and TRBJ1-6): ETGVTQSPTHLIKTRGQQVTLRCSSQSGHNTVSWYQQALGQGPQFIFQYYREEENGRGNFPPRFSGLQFPNYSSELNVNALELDDSALYLCASSLQGAGNSPLHFGNGTRLTVT.

The V and J genes are TRBV6-6 and TRBJ1-5, with no clear D. This CDR3 spans 14 amino acids. Germline CDR1 reads MNHNY; CDR2 reads SVGAGI (reference sequence). Trimming removed 2 bases at V and 1 base at J, with 6 bases between. CDR3 in amino acids: CASSYLQSNQPQHF. CDR3 bases: TGTGCCAGCAGTTACCTACAGAGCAATCAGCCCCAGCATTTT.

The chain is built from TRBV28 and TRBJ1-2; 7 bases match TRBD1. This CDR3 is 15 amino acids long. Trimming cost V 7 bases and J 4 bases; bases outside gene matches: 12. Per germline, CDR1 MDHEN and CDR2 SYDVKM. In DNA form, the CDR3 reads TGTGCCAGCACTAACATCGACAGGGTTGGCTATGGCTACACCTTC. As protein: CASTNIDRVGYGYTF.

The chain has TRBV9 and TRBJ2-2, with TRBD2 identical over 7 bases. Per germline, CDR1 SGDLS and CDR2 YYNGEE. The V gene end was trimmed by 4 bases and the J gene end by 4 bases; junction bases not matched to a gene: 10. The CDR3 sequence is 16 residues long. The CDR3 DNA reads as TGTGCCAGCAGCTCCGGTAGCGGGTTATTCACCGGGGAGCTGTTTTTT. This translates into CASSSGSGLFTGELFF. The entire variable domain, with the rest obtained from reference TRBV9 and TRBJ2-2, is as follows: DSGVTQTPKHLITATGQRVTLRCSPRSGDLSVYWYQQSLDQGLQFLIQYYNGEERAKGNILERFSAQQFPDLHSELNLSSLELGDSALYFCASSSGSGLFTGELFFGEGSRLTVL.

V is TRBV7-8 and J is TRBJ1-5; the match to TRBD1 covers 9 bases. J was trimmed by 6 bases and V by 5 bases; bases with no gene match: 5. This CDR3 contains 14 residues. Germline assignment: CDR1 SGHVS and CDR2 FQNEAQ. In DNA form, the CDR3 reads TGTGCCAGCAGCCTCCTGGGACAGGGTCAGCCCCAGCATTTT. Translating gives CASSLLGQGQPQHF.

The chain carries TRBV29-1 and TRBJ1-2; 7 positions match TRBD1. The CDR3 is made up of 13 amino acids. V dropped 4 bases and J dropped 3; count of bases not matched to a gene: 5. CDR1 and CDR2 from the germline V gene are SQVTM and ANQGSEA. CDR3 nucleotide sequence: TGCAGCGTTGGGTCCGGGACAGACTATGGCTACACCTTC. It translates to CSVGSGTDYGYTF.

The chain combines TRBV7-9 with TRBJ2-3; a possible D gene is TRBD1 (6 bases). The CDR3 is 15 amino acids. Germline CDR1 and CDR2: SEHNR and FQNEAQ (reference sequence). The V end lost 1 base, the J end lost 2 bases, and 10 bases lay between the germline ends. The CDR3 sequence: CASSLVVGATDTQYF. CDR3 nucleotide sequence: TGTGCCAGCAGCTTAGTCGTGGGGGCCACAGATACGCAGTATTTT.

The V call is TRBV27, the J call TRBJ1-5, with D possibly TRBD1 on 5 matching bases. With 8 bases removed from V and 8 bases from J, the gap between germline ends came to 22 bases. Germline-derived CDR1 and CDR2 are MNHEY and SMNVEV (reference sequence). The CDR3 loop spans 15 amino acids. The CDR3 reads CASSTVWGGNEPQHF. CDR3 nucleotides: TGTGCCAGCTCAACGGTGTGGGGGGGAAATGAGCCCCAGCATTTT.

J is TRBJ2-7 and V is TRBV18, with 8 nucleotides matching TRBD2. Trimming cost V 0 bases and J 4 bases; bases outside gene matches: 2. Germline V gene lookup returns CDR1 KGHSH and CDR2 LQKENI. The length of the CDR3 is 14 residues. The CDR3 is CASSPPRLAYEQYF. CDR3 in DNA: TGTGCCAGCTCACCACCACGACTAGCGTACGAGCAGTACTTC. Looking up the rest from reference TRBV18 and TRBJ2-7 gives the full variable domain: NAGVMQNPRHLVRRRGQEARLRCSPMKGHSHVYWYRQLPEEGLKFMVYLQKENIIDESGMPKERFSAEFPKEGPSILRIQQVVRGDSAAYFCASSPPRLAYEQYFGPGTRLTVT.

V is TRBV19 and J is TRBJ1-2; unclear D gene. This CDR3 comprises 16 residues. With 3 bases removed from V and 6 bases from J, the gap between germline ends came to 20 bases. Germline V gene data show CDR1 as LNHDA and CDR2 as SQIVND (reference sequence). In DNA, the CDR3 is TGTGCCAGTAGTATGCGGATTACATCTCGTCCGAATGGCTACACCTTC. This codes for CASSMRITSRPNGYTF.

About this clone itself: The same CDR3 can be traced to other DNA sequences in this sample. V gene TRBV7-9 combines with J gene TRBJ1-1; 7 bases fit TRBD1. With 5 bases clipped from V and 4 bases from J, the junction kept 4 bases outside the gene matches. This CDR3 spans 13 amino acids. CDR1 and CDR2 from the germline V gene are SEHNR and FQNEAQ (reference sequence). DNA of the CDR3: TGTGCCAGCAGCCTAGGGGGCCGCACTGAAGCTTTCTTT. This encodes CASSLGGRTEAFF.

This chain connects TRBV5-1 to TRBJ2-1; no firm D call. The V and J ends lost 0 bases and 10 bases respectively, with 14 bases between them. Germline CDR1 and CDR2: SGHRS and YFSETQ. This CDR3 region has 14 residues. CDR3 residues: CASSLVGRQEEQFF. As DNA, the CDR3 is TGCGCCAGCAGCTTGGTGGGCCGGCAAGAGGAGCAGTTCTTC. The full variable domain, rest sourced from reference TRBV5-1 and TRBJ2-1, is KAGVTQTPRYLIKTRGQQVTLSCSPISGHRSVSWYQQTPGQGLQFLFEYFSETQRNKGNFPGRFSGRQFSNSRSEMNVSTLELGDSALYLCASSLVGRQEEQFFGPGTRLTVL.

This chain links TRBV28 with TRBJ2-5, with 9 positions matching TRBD2. Germline V gene data show CDR1 as MDHEN and CDR2 as SYDVKM. The CDR3 contains 15 residues. J lost 0 bases, V lost 3 bases, and 2 bases had no gene match. CDR3 nucleotides: TGTGCCAGCAGTTTTTTAGCGGGGGACCAAGAGACCCAGTACTTC. Its protein product is CASSFLAGDQETQYF.

The chain has TRBV28 and TRBJ1-1, with no clear D. This CDR3 contains 16 residues. Germline loops: CDR1 MDHEN, CDR2 SYDVKM. Trimming cost V 1 base and J 8 bases, with 20 bases left between them. For the CDR3, the DNA is TGTGCCAGCAGTTTATATGGTCGAGGAAGTGGTGTAGAAGCTTTCTTT. Encoded protein: CASSLYGRGSGVEAFF.

V is TRBV10-3 and J is TRBJ1-4; 7 bases fit TRBD1. V lost 4 bases to trimming and J lost 6 bases; unmatched junction nucleotides: 5. Germline CDR1 and CDR2: ENHRY and SYGVKD. The CDR3 consists of 14 residues. The CDR3 DNA follows: TGTGCCATCAGTGGGGGACAGACAGATGAAAAACTGTTTTTT. Translation gives CAISGGQTDEKLFF.

V usage is TRBV5-1 and J usage is TRBJ1-2; a weak D match, TRBD1 (5 bases). Germline loops: CDR1 SGHRS, CDR2 YFSETQ. V gave up 0 bases and J gave up 6 bases, with 18 bases separating them. The CDR3 totals 16 residues. The CDR3 DNA sequence: TGCGCCAGCAGCTTGGTAGGTCGGGGACGGGAGGATGGCTACACCTTC. Encoded protein: CASSLVGRGREDGYTF.

The J gene is TRBJ1-5, the V gene TRBV6-5, with TRBD1 matching over 8 bases. Germline CDR1 MNHEY, CDR2 SVGAGI. This CDR3 is built from 14 residues. V was pared by 9 bases and J by 6 bases, with 10 bases of the junction left unmatched. CDR3 sequence reads: CASSTGGNGQPQHF. DNA of the CDR3: TGTGCCAGTTCAACAGGGGGGAACGGTCAGCCCCAGCATTTT.

The rearrangement joins TRBV6-2 or TRBV6-3 to TRBJ1-6; D unclear. V dropped 1 base and J dropped 2 bases, with 12 bases sitting between them. This CDR3 comprises 17 residues. The germline V gene encodes CDR1 MNHEY and CDR2 SVGEGT. Here the CDR3 DNA reads TGTGCCAGCAGTTACTTGACGGAGAGACCCTATAATTCACCCCTCCACTTT. This codes for CASSYLTERPYNSPLHF.

Points on this clone: In the same sample, other DNA sequences code for this CDR3. The rearrangement links TRBV3-1 (or the pseudogene TRBV3-2) to TRBJ1-5; 9 bases agree with TRBD1. The CDR3 is made up of 14 amino acids. V was pared by 3 bases and J by 6 bases, with 3 bases of the junction left unmatched. Per the germline V gene, CDR1 is LGHDT and CDR2 is YNNKEL (reference sequence). CDR3 DNA: TGTGCCAGCAGCCAGGACAGGGGAGGTCAGCCCCAGCATTTT. Its translation: CASSQDRGGQPQHF.

V is TRBV3-1 (or the pseudogene TRBV3-2) and J is TRBJ1-5; TRBD1 aligns across 8 bases. The CDR3 contains 12 residues. V lost 5 bases, J lost 8 bases, and 2 bases stayed unmatched. CDR1 and CDR2 (germline): LGHDT, YNNKEL (reference sequence). The CDR3: CASSATGEPQHF. In DNA, the CDR3 is TGTGCCAGCAGCGCGACAGGGGAGCCCCAGCATTTT.

This sequence joins TRBV7-9 and TRBJ2-3; 8 bases line up with TRBD1. V was clipped by 5 bases and J by 2 bases; unmatched bases: 9. The length of the CDR3 is 16 residues. CDR1 is SEHNR and CDR2 is FQNEAQ in the germline V gene (reference sequence). CDR3 residues: CASSTTGQVYTDTQYF. CDR3 DNA sequence: TGTGCCAGCAGCACGACGGGACAGGTGTACACAGATACGCAGTATTTT.

The J gene is TRBJ1-5, the V gene TRBV14, with 7 bases matching TRBD1. V lost 4 bases and J lost 5; bases outside the gene matches: 5. CDR1 is SGHDN and CDR2 is FVKESK in the germline V gene. CDR3 length: 14 amino acids. The DNA for the CDR3 is TGTGCCAGCAGCCCGACAGGGTTGGATCAGCCCCAGCATTTT. It codes for CASSPTGLDQPQHF.

J is TRBJ1-3 and V is TRBV9; D gene unclear. In germline, CDR1 is SGDLS, CDR2 YYNGEE. Trimming left V 4 bases short and J 0 bases short, with 5 bases between. The CDR3 totals 13 residues. The CDR3 sequence: CASSPFSGNTIYF. The CDR3 region has the DNA TGTGCCAGCAGCCCCTTCTCTGGAAACACCATATATTTT.

J is TRBJ1-1 and V is TRBV19, with 12 bases matching TRBD1. Germline assignment: CDR1 LNHDA and CDR2 SQIVND (reference sequence). The length of the CDR3 is 16 residues. The ends lost 5 bases at V and 0 bases at J; junction bases unmatched: 4. The CDR3 region has the DNA TGTGCCAGTAGTCCCGGGACAGGGGGCATGAACACTGAAGCTTTCTTT. Translation: CASSPGTGGMNTEAFF.

The chain joins TRBV30 to TRBJ1-2; 8 bases are shared with TRBD1. The germline CDR1 and CDR2 sequences are GTSNPN and SVGIG (reference sequence). The CDR3 contains 13 residues. V trimming: 4 bases; J trimming: 4 bases; junction bases outside the gene matches: 5. The CDR3 nucleotides are TGTGCCTGGATCAGGGGGCAGGGCTATGGCTACACCTTC. Its translation: CAWIRGQGYGYTF.

The chain recombines TRBV7-2 with TRBJ1-5; 8 nucleotides match TRBD1. CDR1 and CDR2 (germline): SGHTA, FQGNSA. This CDR3 comprises 14 residues. The V and J ends lost 5 bases and 9 bases, in that order; junction bases with no gene match: 9. The CDR3 region has the DNA TGTGCCAGCAGCGGACAGGGCCCAATCTCGCCCCAGCATTTT. This gives the protein CASSGQGPISPQHF.

This clone was observed a single time. The chain joins TRBV12-3 or TRBV12-4 to TRBJ2-2; D unresolved. The length of the CDR3 is 13 residues. V was trimmed by 6 bases and J by 9 bases, leaving 14 bases between them. CDR3 region: CASSLGLVWELFF. The CDR3 DNA follows: TGTGCCAGCAGCCTGGGCCTCGTGTGGGAGCTGTTTTTT.